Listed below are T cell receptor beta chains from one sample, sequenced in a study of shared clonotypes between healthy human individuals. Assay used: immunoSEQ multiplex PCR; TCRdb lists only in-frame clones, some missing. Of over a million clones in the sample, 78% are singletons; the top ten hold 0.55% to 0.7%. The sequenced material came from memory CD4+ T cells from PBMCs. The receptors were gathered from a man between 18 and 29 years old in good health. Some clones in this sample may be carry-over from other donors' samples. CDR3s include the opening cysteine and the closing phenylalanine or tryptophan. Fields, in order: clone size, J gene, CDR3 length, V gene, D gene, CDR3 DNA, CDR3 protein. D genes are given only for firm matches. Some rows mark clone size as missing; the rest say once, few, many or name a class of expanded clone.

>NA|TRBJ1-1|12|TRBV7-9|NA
TGTGCCAGCAGCTTGGGTAGGGCCGAAGCTTTCTTT
CASSLGRAEAFF
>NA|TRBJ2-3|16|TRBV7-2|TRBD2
TGTGCCAGCAGCCTCACAGCGGGAGGGACCACAGATACGCAGTATTTT
CASSLTAGGTTDTQYF
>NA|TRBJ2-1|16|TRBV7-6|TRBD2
TGTGCCAGCACCCGCTCAAGCGGGAACTACGTCAATGAGCAGTTCTTC
CASTRSSGNYVNEQFF
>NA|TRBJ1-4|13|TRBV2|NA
TGTGCCGGTGGAGGCAGATCTAATGAAAAACTGTTTTTT
CAGGGRSNEKLFF
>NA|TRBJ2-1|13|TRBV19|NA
TGTGCCAGTAGTATTAATAGCTACAATGAGCAGTTCTTC
CASSINSYNEQFF
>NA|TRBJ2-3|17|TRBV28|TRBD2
TGTGCCAGCAGACGAGTAAGCGGGACTGGTGGGACAGATACGCAGTATTTT
CASRRVSGTGGTDTQYF
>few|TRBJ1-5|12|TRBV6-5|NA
TGTGCCAGCAGTTACGATAGAAGGACCCAGCATTTT
CASSYDRRTQHF
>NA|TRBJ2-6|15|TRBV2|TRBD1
TGTGCCAGCAGTCGGACAGGCTCTGGGGCCAACGTCCTGACTTTC
CASSRTGSGANVLTF
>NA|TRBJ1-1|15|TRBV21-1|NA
TGTGCCAGCAGCATGGAGGGACAGGGTAACACTGAAGCTTTCTTT
CASSMEGQGNTEAFF
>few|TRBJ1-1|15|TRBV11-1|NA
TGTGCCAGCAGCTTACACAGACAGCCGAACACTGAAGCTTTCTTT
CASSLHRQPNTEAFF
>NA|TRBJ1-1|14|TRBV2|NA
TGTGCCAGCAGGCCCGGACTGATGAACACTGAAGCTTTCTTT
CASRPGLMNTEAFF
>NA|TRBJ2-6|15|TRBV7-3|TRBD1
TGTGCCAGCAGCCGGGGACAGGCTGGGGCCAACGTCCTGACTTTC
CASSRGQAGANVLTF
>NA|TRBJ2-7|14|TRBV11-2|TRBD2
TGTGCCAGCAGCTCACTAGCGGGCTACTACGAGCAGTACTTC
CASSSLAGYYEQYF
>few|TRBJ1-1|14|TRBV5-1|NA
TGCGCCAGCAGCTTGAAAGGGGCGGAGACTGAAGCTTTCTTT
CASSLKGAETEAFF
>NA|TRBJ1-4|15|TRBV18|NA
TGTGCCAGCTCACCTCGGGTTGCAACTAATGAAAAACTGTTTTTT
CASSPRVATNEKLFF
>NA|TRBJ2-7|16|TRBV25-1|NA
TGTGCCAGCAGTGAATCTCCCGCCCCGGGTGTTTACGAGCAGTACTTC
CASSESPAPGVYEQYF
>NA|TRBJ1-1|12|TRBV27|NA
TGTGCCAGCAGCTCGCCCGGCACTGAAGCTTTCTTT
CASSSPGTEAFF
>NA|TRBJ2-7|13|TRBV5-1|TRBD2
TGCGCCAGCAGCTCCGGACTAGCCTACGAGCAGTACTTC
CASSSGLAYEQYF
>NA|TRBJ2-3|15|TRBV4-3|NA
TGCGCCAGCAGCCAAGATCGTCTAAGCACAGATACGCAGTATTTT
CASSQDRLSTDTQYF
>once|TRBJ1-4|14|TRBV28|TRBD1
TGTGCCAGCAGACCGACAGGGAGTAATGAAAAACTGTTTTTT
CASRPTGSNEKLFF
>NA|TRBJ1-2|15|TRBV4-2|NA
TGTGCCAGCAGCCAAGACTGGGCGTTGGACTATGGCTACACCTTC
CASSQDWALDYGYTF
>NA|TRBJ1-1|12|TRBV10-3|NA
TGTGCCATCAGTACAGGGAACACTGAAGCTTTCTTT
CAISTGNTEAFF
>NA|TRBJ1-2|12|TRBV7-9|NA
TGTGCCAGCAGCTTAGTAGTGGGCCACTACACCTTC
CASSLVVGHYTF
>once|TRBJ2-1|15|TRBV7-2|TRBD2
TGTGCCAGCAGCCCCGGCCTAGCGGGAGGGGGTGAGCAGTTCTTC
CASSPGLAGGGEQFF
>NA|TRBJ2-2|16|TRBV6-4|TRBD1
TGTGCCAGCAGGGGGACAGGGGGCTCGAACACCGGGGAGCTGTTTTTT
CASRGTGGSNTGELFF
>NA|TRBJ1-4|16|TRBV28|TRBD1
TGTGCCAGCAGGGAGGGCTCTCAGGGGGTCCATGAAAAACTGTTTTTT
CASREGSQGVHEKLFF
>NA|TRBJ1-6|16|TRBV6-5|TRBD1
TGTGCCAGCAGTTTCGTCACACAGGGGAATCGATCACCCCTCCACTTT
CASSFVTQGNRSPLHF
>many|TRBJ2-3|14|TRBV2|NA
TGTGCCAGCAATCAGCGGACCCGCACAGATACGCAGTATTTT
CASNQRTRTDTQYF
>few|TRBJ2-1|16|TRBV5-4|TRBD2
TGTGCCAGCAGCTCCGAGGCGGGAGTACCGGGAAATGAGCAGTTCTTC
CASSSEAGVPGNEQFF
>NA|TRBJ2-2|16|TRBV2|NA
TGTGCCAGTGCAGCCGATTCGGGTTTTCTAACCGGGGAGCTGTTTTTT
CASAADSGFLTGELFF